A selection of T cell receptor beta chains follows, all from one sample in a study of control samples from healthy donors and cancer patients. Profiled with immunoSEQ multiplex PCR; TCRdb holds only in-frame clones, not every one. This table lists fewer than 200,000 clones. Sample: blood. These receptors all come from a woman in her twenties or thirties in good health. Both conserved end residues are part of each CDR3. The order of the fields is CDR3 length, D gene, V gene, J gene, CDR3 protein, CDR3 DNA. D genes are given only for firm matches.

cdr3_length: 13
d_call: -
v_call: TRBV19
j_call: TRBJ2-7
cdr3_aa: CASSWNREREQYF
cdr3_nt: TGTGCCAGTAGTTGGAACAGGGAAAGGGAGCAGTACTTC

cdr3_length: 16
d_call: TRBD1
v_call: TRBV2
j_call: TRBJ1-1
cdr3_aa: CASSEAGTGTGTEAFF
cdr3_nt: TGTGCCAGCAGTGAAGCCGGGACAGGGACAGGAACTGAAGCTTTCTTT

cdr3_length: 16
d_call: -
v_call: TRBV21-1
j_call: TRBJ1-2
cdr3_aa: CASSPDWARVPYGYTF
cdr3_nt: TGTGCCAGCAGCCCGGACTGGGCCAGGGTCCCTTATGGCTACACCTTC

cdr3_length: 16
d_call: TRBD1
v_call: TRBV9
j_call: TRBJ1-1
cdr3_aa: CASSVGGTVPNTEAFF
cdr3_nt: TGTGCCAGCAGCGTAGGTGGGACAGTCCCCAACACTGAAGCTTTCTTT

cdr3_length: 14
d_call: TRBD1
v_call: TRBV10-3
j_call: TRBJ1-5
cdr3_aa: CAISETGGNQPQHF
cdr3_nt: TGTGCCATCAGTGAGACAGGGGGCAATCAGCCCCAGCATTTT

cdr3_length: 13
d_call: -
v_call: TRBV5-1
j_call: TRBJ1-1
cdr3_aa: CASAQGMNTEAFF
cdr3_nt: TGCGCCAGTGCTCAGGGTATGAACACTGAAGCTTTCTTT

cdr3_length: 16
d_call: TRBD1
v_call: TRBV5-1
j_call: TRBJ1-5
cdr3_aa: CASSRKDRGRGQPQHF
cdr3_nt: TGCGCCAGCAGTAGAAAGGACAGGGGACGGGGACAGCCCCAGCATTTT

cdr3_length: 15
d_call: -
v_call: TRBV4-3
j_call: TRBJ2-1
cdr3_aa: CASSQEVGRVHEQFF
cdr3_nt: TGCGCCAGCAGCCAAGAAGTTGGCAGGGTCCATGAGCAGTTCTTC

cdr3_length: 15
d_call: TRBD1
v_call: TRBV28
j_call: TRBJ2-3
cdr3_aa: CASSLAQGPTDTQYF
cdr3_nt: TGTGCCAGCAGTTTAGCACAGGGGCCCACAGATACGCAGTATTTT

cdr3_length: 13
d_call: -
v_call: TRBV5-4
j_call: TRBJ2-3
cdr3_aa: CASSWQYTDTQYF
cdr3_nt: TGTGCCAGCAGCTGGCAATACACAGATACGCAGTATTTT

cdr3_length: 16
d_call: -
v_call: TRBV28
j_call: TRBJ1-4
cdr3_aa: CASTSVGPLVNEKLFF
cdr3_nt: TGTGCCAGCACCTCGGTAGGGCCGCTGGTTAATGAAAAACTGTTTTTT

cdr3_length: 16
d_call: -
v_call: TRBV28
j_call: TRBJ1-5
cdr3_aa: CASSPLGGPRNQPQHF
cdr3_nt: TGTGCCAGCAGTCCCCTGGGAGGTCCCCGCAATCAGCCCCAGCATTTT

cdr3_length: 13
d_call: -
v_call: TRBV7-9
j_call: TRBJ1-2
cdr3_aa: CASSSRDTYGYTF
cdr3_nt: TGTGCCAGCAGCTCAAGGGATACGTATGGCTACACCTTC

cdr3_length: 16
d_call: -
v_call: TRBV11-2
j_call: TRBJ2-1
cdr3_aa: CASSLDTGTYYNEQFF
cdr3_nt: TGTGCCAGCAGCTTAGATACCGGGACCTACTACAATGAGCAGTTCTTC

cdr3_length: 14
d_call: -
v_call: TRBV11-1
j_call: TRBJ1-6
cdr3_aa: CASSLVSRDSPLHF
cdr3_nt: TGTGCCAGCAGCTTAGTCTCAAGGGATTCACCCCTCCACTTT

cdr3_length: 13
d_call: -
v_call: TRBV6-5
j_call: TRBJ2-7
cdr3_aa: CASSWAEGYEQYF
cdr3_nt: TGTGCCAGCAGTTGGGCGGAGGGCTACGAGCAGTACTTC

cdr3_length: 16
d_call: TRBD1
v_call: TRBV18
j_call: TRBJ1-3
cdr3_aa: CASSPPGGNSGNTIYF
cdr3_nt: TGTGCCAGCTCACCTCCAGGGGGGAACTCTGGAAACACCATATATTTT

cdr3_length: 11
d_call: -
v_call: TRBV6-1
j_call: TRBJ2-2
cdr3_aa: CASSQGGELFF
cdr3_nt: TGTGCCAGCAGCCAAGGGGGGGAGCTGTTTTTT

cdr3_length: 14
d_call: -
v_call: TRBV6-5
j_call: TRBJ2-4
cdr3_aa: CASSYSKAKNIQYF
cdr3_nt: TGTGCCAGCAGTTACAGTAAAGCCAAAAACATTCAGTACTTC

cdr3_length: 16
d_call: TRBD1
v_call: TRBV7-8
j_call: TRBJ2-2
cdr3_aa: CASSQGQTGNTGELFF
cdr3_nt: TGTGCCAGCAGCCAGGGACAGACCGGTAACACCGGGGAGCTGTTTTTT

cdr3_length: 13
d_call: -
v_call: TRBV20-1
j_call: TRBJ2-2
cdr3_aa: CSASRSNTGELFF
cdr3_nt: TGCAGTGCAAGTAGATCGAACACCGGGGAGCTGTTTTTT

cdr3_length: 16
d_call: TRBD1
v_call: TRBV4-1
j_call: TRBJ2-3
cdr3_aa: CASSLKPGQGVDTQYF
cdr3_nt: TGCGCCAGCAGCCTTAAACCGGGACAGGGGGTAGATACGCAGTATTTT

cdr3_length: 14
d_call: -
v_call: TRBV18
j_call: TRBJ1-5
cdr3_aa: CASSREPASQPQHF
cdr3_nt: TGTGCCAGCTCACGGGAACCGGCAAGTCAGCCCCAGCATTTT

cdr3_length: 13
d_call: -
v_call: TRBV18
j_call: TRBJ1-4
cdr3_aa: CASVPSRSQKLFF
cdr3_nt: TGTGCCAGCGTTCCTAGCCGGAGCCAAAAACTGTTTTTT

cdr3_length: 15
d_call: -
v_call: TRBV11-2
j_call: TRBJ2-2
cdr3_aa: CASSFTVGGTGELFF
cdr3_nt: TGTGCCAGCAGCTTTACCGTAGGGGGCACCGGGGAGCTGTTTTTT

cdr3_length: 15
d_call: -
v_call: TRBV27
j_call: TRBJ1-1
cdr3_aa: CASSSYGRSNTEAFF
cdr3_nt: TGTGCCAGCAGTTCGTATGGACGATCGAACACTGAAGCTTTCTTT

cdr3_length: 16
d_call: TRBD1
v_call: TRBV5-6
j_call: TRBJ2-3
cdr3_aa: CASSSLTGLGSDTQYF
cdr3_nt: TGTGCCAGCAGCTCTTTGACAGGGCTAGGGTCAGATACGCAGTATTTT

cdr3_length: 15
d_call: -
v_call: TRBV11-2
j_call: TRBJ1-3
cdr3_aa: CASRRSGGPGNTIYF
cdr3_nt: TGTGCCAGCCGCCGTTCCGGGGGGCCTGGAAACACCATATATTTT

cdr3_length: 16
d_call: -
v_call: TRBV7-6
j_call: TRBJ1-5
cdr3_aa: CASSLTAGYSNQPQHF
cdr3_nt: TGTGCCAGCAGCTTAACGGCAGGCTATAGCAATCAGCCCCAGCATTTT

cdr3_length: 14
d_call: -
v_call: TRBV27
j_call: TRBJ1-1
cdr3_aa: CASSLSTGNTEAFF
cdr3_nt: TGTGCCAGCAGTTTATCGACAGGGAACACTGAAGCTTTCTTT

cdr3_length: 15
d_call: TRBD2
v_call: TRBV13
j_call: TRBJ2-3
cdr3_aa: CASSATSGGTDTQYF
cdr3_nt: TGTGCCAGCAGCGCAACTAGCGGGGGCACAGATACGCAGTATTTT

cdr3_length: 12
d_call: TRBD1
v_call: TRBV29-1
j_call: TRBJ2-7
cdr3_aa: CSVYDRGYEQYF
cdr3_nt: TGCAGCGTTTATGACAGGGGCTACGAGCAGTACTTC

cdr3_length: 13
d_call: -
v_call: TRBV12-3/TRBV12-4
j_call: TRBJ2-5
cdr3_aa: CASSFGALETQYF
cdr3_nt: TGTGCCAGCAGTTTTGGGGCCCTGGAGACCCAGTACTTC

cdr3_length: 12
d_call: -
v_call: TRBV25-1
j_call: TRBJ1-5
cdr3_aa: CASSDLGQPQHF
cdr3_nt: TGTGCCAGCAGTGACTTGGGTCAGCCCCAGCATTTT

cdr3_length: 15
d_call: -
v_call: TRBV24-1
j_call: TRBJ2-5
cdr3_aa: CATSVGAGSGETQYF
cdr3_nt: TGTGCCACCAGTGTGGGGGCTGGTTCGGGAGAGACCCAGTACTTC

cdr3_length: 13
d_call: -
v_call: TRBV7-2
j_call: TRBJ1-1
cdr3_aa: CASSLEGFSEAFF
cdr3_nt: TGTGCCAGCAGCTTAGAGGGGTTTTCTGAAGCTTTCTTT

cdr3_length: 13
d_call: -
v_call: TRBV12-3/TRBV12-4
j_call: TRBJ1-2
cdr3_aa: CASSLGPYYGYTF
cdr3_nt: TGTGCCAGCAGTTTAGGGCCCTACTATGGCTACACCTTC

cdr3_length: 16
d_call: TRBD1
v_call: TRBV6-1
j_call: TRBJ1-2
cdr3_aa: CASSVQGIPFNYGYTF
cdr3_nt: TGTGCCAGCAGTGTACAGGGGATTCCCTTCAACTATGGCTACACCTTC

cdr3_length: 18
d_call: -
v_call: TRBV21-1
j_call: TRBJ2-4
cdr3_aa: CASSPRGLRHIAKNIQYF
cdr3_nt: TGTGCCAGCAGCCCCAGGGGGCTCCGCCATATAGCCAAAAACATTCAGTACTTC

cdr3_length: 16
d_call: TRBD1
v_call: TRBV2
j_call: TRBJ1-5
cdr3_aa: CASRGQGRYSNQPQHF
cdr3_nt: TGTGCCAGCAGGGGACAGGGGAGGTATAGCAATCAGCCCCAGCATTTT

cdr3_length: 13
d_call: -
v_call: TRBV7-3
j_call: TRBJ1-2
cdr3_aa: CASRPTEYYGYTF
cdr3_nt: TGTGCCAGCAGACCCACAGAGTACTATGGCTACACCTTC

cdr3_length: 14
d_call: TRBD1
v_call: TRBV10-2
j_call: TRBJ2-5
cdr3_aa: CASEGAYPQETQYF
cdr3_nt: TGCGCCAGCGAGGGGGCCTACCCTCAAGAGACCCAGTACTTC

cdr3_length: 15
d_call: TRBD1
v_call: TRBV5-1
j_call: TRBJ1-2
cdr3_aa: CASSSGQLTNYGYTF
cdr3_nt: TGCGCCAGCAGCTCGGGACAGCTAACTAACTATGGCTACACCTTC